This T cell receptor beta chain was captured by sequencing in a study of PD-1 blockade in classical Hodgkin lymphoma. J gave up 5 bases and V 3 bases, and 12 bases lay outside the gene matches. The CDR3 is made up of 16 amino acids. In germline, CDR1 is SQVTM, CDR2 ANQGSEA. TCRdb's table, derived via immunoSEQ multiplex PCR, lists solely in-frame clones and lacks some. The top ten clones hold about 2.5% of a sample with tens of thousands of clones, 85% to 95% of them seen once. Time point in this sample: newly diagnosed, previously untreated cHL patient sample. Sequencing used peripheral blood mononuclear cells (PBMCs). The chain carries TRBV29-1 and TRBJ1-2; 10 bases match TRBD1. The sequence was collected from a human donor with classical Hodgkin lymphoma. In DNA form, the CDR3 reads TGCAGCGTTGATCGGGACAGGGGTTCCTATTATTATGGCTACACCTTC. Its translation: CSVDRDRGSYYYGYTF.